This entry is about one TCR beta chain. These data belong to a study of blood T cell repertoires in COVID-19. In the study overall: Spain, Italy and the United States supplied samples that represented acute and convalescent COVID-19. PBMCs, B-cell-depleted T cells, or T cells provided the cDNA or gDNA that made up the material.

The germline V gene encodes CDR1 LNHNV and CDR2 YYDKDF (reference sequence). CDR3 length equals 15 residues. V gave up 3 bases and J gave up 4 bases, with 12 bases separating them. The authors' processing: Scientists estimated how many nucleated cells there were by amplifying reference gene primers. Generated by immunoSEQ multiplex PCR, the TCRdb table keeps only in-frame clones and is missing some. For V, J and clone size, that table is used; D and trimming come from the DNA. The sample carries 35,000 to 40,000 clones, 90% recorded once. The rearrangement uses TRBV15 and TRBJ1-4; D gene ambiguous. This clonotype originated in a man between 65 and 79 years old with acute or convalescent COVID-19. Sequenced material: peripheral blood. The CDR3 DNA follows: TGTGCCACCAGCAGCGCTTCGGGGTTTAATGAAAAACTGTTTTTT. Protein sequence: CATSSASGFNEKLFF.